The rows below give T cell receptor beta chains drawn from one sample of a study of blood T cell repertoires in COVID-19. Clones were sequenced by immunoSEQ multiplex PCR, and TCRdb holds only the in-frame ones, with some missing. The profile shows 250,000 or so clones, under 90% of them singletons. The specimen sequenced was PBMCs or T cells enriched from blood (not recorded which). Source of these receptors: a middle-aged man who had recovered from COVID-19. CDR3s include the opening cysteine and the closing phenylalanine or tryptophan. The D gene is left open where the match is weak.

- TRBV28 CASSSFRGWYGYTF
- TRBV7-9 CASSPTTGHTEAFF
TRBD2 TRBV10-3 CAISASKGTSEGDTDTQYF
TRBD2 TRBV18 CASSPGTSGNTDTQYF
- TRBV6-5 CASSSASEQYF
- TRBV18 CASSPGVMNTEAFF
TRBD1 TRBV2 CASSAGQELFDGYTF
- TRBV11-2 CASSFRGVTGNTIYF
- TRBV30 CAWSVPPEGKPPEAFF
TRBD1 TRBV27 CASSPRQGLSGNTIYF
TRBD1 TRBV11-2 CASSFEGAHTEAFF
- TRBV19 CASSRQVGMNTEAFF
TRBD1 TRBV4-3 CASSQDTQGANHYGYTF
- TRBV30 CAWSVLAGTYEQYF
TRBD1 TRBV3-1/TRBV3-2 CASSQAQGATEAFF
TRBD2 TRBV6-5 CASSALAGGYNEQFF
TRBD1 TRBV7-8 CASSRDRDYGYTF
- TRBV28 CASSSGVNYGYTF
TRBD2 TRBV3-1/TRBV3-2 CASSQALEAGGQETQYF
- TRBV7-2 CASSFRGDQETQYF
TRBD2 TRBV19 CASSPGLAGGFSYNEQFF
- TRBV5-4 CASSPNSGLSYNEQFF
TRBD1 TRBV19 CASSEQGAGTDTQYF
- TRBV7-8 CASSLGHLQETQYF
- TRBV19 CASSADRPRSRDTQYF
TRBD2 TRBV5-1 CASVWSGGEETQYF
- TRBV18 CASSLESGGTQPQHF
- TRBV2 CASIPPAGPDTGELFF
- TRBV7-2 CASSPVGRAGNQPQHF